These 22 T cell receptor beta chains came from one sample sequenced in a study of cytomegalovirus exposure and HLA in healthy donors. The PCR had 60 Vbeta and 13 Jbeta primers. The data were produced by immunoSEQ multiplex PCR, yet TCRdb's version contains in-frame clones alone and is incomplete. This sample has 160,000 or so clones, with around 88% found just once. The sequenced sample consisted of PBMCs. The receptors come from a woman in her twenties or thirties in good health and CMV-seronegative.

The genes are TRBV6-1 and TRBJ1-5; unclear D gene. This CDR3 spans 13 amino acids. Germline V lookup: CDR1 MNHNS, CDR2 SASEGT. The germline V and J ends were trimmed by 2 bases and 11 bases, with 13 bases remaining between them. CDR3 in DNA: TGTGCCAGCAGTGAACCTGCTGGAGGTGCCCAGCATTTT. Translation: CASSEPAGGAQHF.

The CDR3 reads CASSLSGPGDEKLFF. CDR3 bases: TGTGCCAGCAGTTTATCAGGACCCGGGGATGAAAAACTGTTTTTT. The chain links TRBV28 to TRBJ1-4; D gene unclear. Trimming took 1 base from V and 6 from J, leaving 12 bases between them. Germline CDR1 and CDR2: MDHEN and SYDVKM. The CDR3 consists of 15 residues.

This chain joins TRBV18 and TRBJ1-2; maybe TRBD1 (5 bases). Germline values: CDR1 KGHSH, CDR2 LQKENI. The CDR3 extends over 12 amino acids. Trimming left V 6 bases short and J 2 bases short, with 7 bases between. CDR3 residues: CASSRENYGYTF. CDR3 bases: TGTGCCAGCTCCAGGGAAAACTATGGCTACACCTTC.

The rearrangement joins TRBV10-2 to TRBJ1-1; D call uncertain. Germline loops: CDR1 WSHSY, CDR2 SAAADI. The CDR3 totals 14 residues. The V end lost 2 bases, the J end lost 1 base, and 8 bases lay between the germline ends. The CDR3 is CASSEGPTNTEAFF. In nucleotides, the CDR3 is TGCGCCAGCAGTGAGGGCCCCACGAACACTGAAGCTTTCTTT.

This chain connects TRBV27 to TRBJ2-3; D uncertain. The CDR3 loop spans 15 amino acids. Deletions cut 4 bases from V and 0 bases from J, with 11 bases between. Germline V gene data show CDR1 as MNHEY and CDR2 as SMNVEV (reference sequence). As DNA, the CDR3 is TGTGCCAGCAGTTCGAGGTATCCTAGCACAGATACGCAGTATTTT. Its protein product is CASSSRYPSTDTQYF.

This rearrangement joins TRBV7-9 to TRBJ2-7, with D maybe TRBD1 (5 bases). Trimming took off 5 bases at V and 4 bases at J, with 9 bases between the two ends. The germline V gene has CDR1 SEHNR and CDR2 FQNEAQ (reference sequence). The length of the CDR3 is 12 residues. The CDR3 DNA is TGTGCCAGCAGCACACAGGAGTACGAGCAGTACTTC. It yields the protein CASSTQEYEQYF.

CDR3: CASSRLRDSFNSPLHF. The CDR3 DNA reads as TGCGCCAGCAGCCGCCTACGGGACAGCTTTAATTCACCCCTCCACTTT. The genes are TRBV4-1 and TRBJ1-6, with 7 bases identical to TRBD1. Germline lookup yields CDR1 MGHRA and CDR2 YSYEKL. The J segment lost 6 bases and the V segment lost 4 bases, leaving 9 bases of the junction unmatched. CDR3 size: 16 residues.

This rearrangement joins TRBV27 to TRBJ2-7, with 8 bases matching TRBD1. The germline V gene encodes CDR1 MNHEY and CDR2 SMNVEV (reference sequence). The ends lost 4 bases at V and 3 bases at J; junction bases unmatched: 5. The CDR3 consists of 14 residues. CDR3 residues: CASSSLDRGYEQYF. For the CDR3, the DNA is TGTGCCAGCAGTTCCCTCGACAGGGGCTACGAGCAGTACTTC.

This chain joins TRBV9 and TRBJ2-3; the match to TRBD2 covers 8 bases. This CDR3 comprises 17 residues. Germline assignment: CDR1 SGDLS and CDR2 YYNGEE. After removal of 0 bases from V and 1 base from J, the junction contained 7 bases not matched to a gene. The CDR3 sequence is CASSVALRAGGTDTQYF. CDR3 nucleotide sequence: TGTGCCAGCAGCGTAGCTTTACGAGCGGGGGGCACAGATACGCAGTATTTT.

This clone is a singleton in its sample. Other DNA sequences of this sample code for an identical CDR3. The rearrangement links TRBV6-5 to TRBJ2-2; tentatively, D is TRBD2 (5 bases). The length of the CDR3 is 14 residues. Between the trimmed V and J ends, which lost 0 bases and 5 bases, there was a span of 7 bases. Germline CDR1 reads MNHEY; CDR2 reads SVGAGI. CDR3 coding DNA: TGTGCCAGCAGTTACTCGCGCGGGACCGGGGAGCTGTTTTTT. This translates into CASSYSRGTGELFF.

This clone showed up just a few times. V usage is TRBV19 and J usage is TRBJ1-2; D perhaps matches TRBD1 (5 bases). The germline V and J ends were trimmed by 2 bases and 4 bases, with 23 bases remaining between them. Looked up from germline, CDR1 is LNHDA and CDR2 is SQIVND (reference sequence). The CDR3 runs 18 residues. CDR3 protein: CASSIPLGWRGPGYGYTF. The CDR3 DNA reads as TGTGCCAGTAGTATACCCTTAGGATGGAGGGGCCCGGGCTATGGCTACACCTTC. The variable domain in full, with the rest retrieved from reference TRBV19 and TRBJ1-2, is DGGITQSPKYLFRKEGQNVTLSCEQNLNHDAMYWYRQDPGQGLRLIYYSQIVNDFQKGDIAEGYSVSREKKESFPLTVTSAQKNPTAFYLCASSIPLGWRGPGYGYTFGSGTRLTVV.

The CDR3 nucleotides are TGTGCCAGCAGTTACGGGACATGGAACACCGGGGAGCTGTTTTTT. Translated, it gives CASSYGTWNTGELFF. This chain uses TRBV6-5 with TRBJ2-2; tentative D call: TRBD1 (6 bases). The CDR3 spans 15 residues. V gave up 2 bases and J gave up 1 base, with 8 bases separating them. Germline V gene sequence: CDR1 MNHEY, CDR2 SVGAGI.

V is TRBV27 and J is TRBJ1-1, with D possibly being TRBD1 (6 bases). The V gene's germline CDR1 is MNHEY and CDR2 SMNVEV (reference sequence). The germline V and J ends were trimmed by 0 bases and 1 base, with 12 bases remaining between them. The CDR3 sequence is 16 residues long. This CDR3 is CASSLSQTGGNTEAFF. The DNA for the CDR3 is TGTGCCAGCAGTTTATCCCAGACAGGCGGGAACACTGAAGCTTTCTTT.

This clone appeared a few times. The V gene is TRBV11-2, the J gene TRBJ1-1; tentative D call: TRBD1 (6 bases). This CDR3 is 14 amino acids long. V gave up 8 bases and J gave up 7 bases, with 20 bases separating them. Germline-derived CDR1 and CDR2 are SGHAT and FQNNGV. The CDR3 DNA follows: TGTGCCAGCGACCCTGGTGGGGGGGCAATTGAAGCTTTCTTT. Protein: CASDPGGGAIEAFF.

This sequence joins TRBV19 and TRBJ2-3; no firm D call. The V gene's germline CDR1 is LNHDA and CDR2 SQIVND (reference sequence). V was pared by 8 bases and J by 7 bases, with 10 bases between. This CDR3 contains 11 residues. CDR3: CASPEPHTQYF. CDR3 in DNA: TGTGCCAGTCCGGAGCCGCATACGCAGTATTTT.

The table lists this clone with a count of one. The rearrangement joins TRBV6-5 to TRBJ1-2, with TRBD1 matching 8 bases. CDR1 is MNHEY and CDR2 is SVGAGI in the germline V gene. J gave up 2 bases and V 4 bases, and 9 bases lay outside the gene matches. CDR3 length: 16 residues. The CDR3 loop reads CASSSPNRDRNYGYTF. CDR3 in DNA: TGTGCCAGCAGTTCACCAAACCGGGACAGGAACTATGGCTACACCTTC.

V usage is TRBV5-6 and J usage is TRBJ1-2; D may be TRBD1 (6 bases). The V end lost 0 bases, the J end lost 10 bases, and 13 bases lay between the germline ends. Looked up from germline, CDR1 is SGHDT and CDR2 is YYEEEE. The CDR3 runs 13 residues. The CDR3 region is CASSLGQGNYYTF. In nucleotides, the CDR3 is TGTGCCAGCAGCTTGGGGCAGGGGAACTACTACACCTTC.

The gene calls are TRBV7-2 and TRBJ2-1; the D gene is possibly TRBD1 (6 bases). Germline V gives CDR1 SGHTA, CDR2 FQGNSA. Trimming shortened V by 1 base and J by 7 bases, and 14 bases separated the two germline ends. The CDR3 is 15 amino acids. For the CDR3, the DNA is TGTGCCAGCAGCTTAGTACAGGGTGCTGGGAATGAGCAGTTCTTC. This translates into CASSLVQGAGNEQFF. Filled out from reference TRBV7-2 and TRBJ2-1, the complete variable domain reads GAGVSQSPSNKVTEKGKDVELRCDPISGHTALYWYRQSLGQGLEFLIYFQGNSAPDKSGLPSDRFSAERTGGSVSTLTIQRTQQEDSAVYLCASSLVQGAGNEQFFGPGTRLTVL.

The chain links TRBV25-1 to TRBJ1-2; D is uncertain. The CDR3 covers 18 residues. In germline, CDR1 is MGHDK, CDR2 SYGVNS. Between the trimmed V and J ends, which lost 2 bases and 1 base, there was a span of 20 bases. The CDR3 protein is CASSEVFTGAEINYGYTF. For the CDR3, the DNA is TGTGCCAGCAGTGAAGTTTTTACCGGAGCGGAAATTAACTATGGCTACACCTTC.

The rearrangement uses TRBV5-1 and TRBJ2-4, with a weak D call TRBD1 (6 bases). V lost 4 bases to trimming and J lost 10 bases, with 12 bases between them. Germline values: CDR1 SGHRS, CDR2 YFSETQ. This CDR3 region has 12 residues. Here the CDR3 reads CASSTDRGIQYF. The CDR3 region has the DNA TGCGCCAGCAGCACGGACAGAGGGATTCAGTACTTC.

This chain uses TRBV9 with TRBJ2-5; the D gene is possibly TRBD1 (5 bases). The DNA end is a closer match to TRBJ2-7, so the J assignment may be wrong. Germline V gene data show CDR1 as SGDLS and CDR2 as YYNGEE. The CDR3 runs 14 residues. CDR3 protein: CASTLGPQGYEQYF. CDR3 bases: TGTGCCAGCACCCTAGGGCCCCAGGGCTACGAGCAGTACTTC.

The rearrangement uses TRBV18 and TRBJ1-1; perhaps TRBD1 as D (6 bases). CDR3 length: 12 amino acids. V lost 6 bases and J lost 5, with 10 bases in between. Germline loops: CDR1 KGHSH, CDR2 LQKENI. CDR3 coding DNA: TGTGCCAGCTCCCCCACAGGGACTGAAGCTTTCTTT. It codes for CASSPTGTEAFF.